A selection of T cell receptor beta chains follows, all from one sample in a study of cytomegalovirus exposure and HLA in healthy donors. Only in-frame clones appear in the TCRdb table, and some are missing; sequencing was by immunoSEQ multiplex PCR. The sample lists roughly 140,000 clones; roughly 75% were seen once. The sequenced sample was PBMCs. These TCRs come from a man under 40 in good health and CMV-seronegative. The CDR3 runs from the conserved cysteine through the conserved F or W. A D gene is named only where the DNA matches it firmly. For some rows the clone size is stated as once, few or many, or as a class when expanded; others skip it.

DNA: TGCGCCAGCAGCTTGGCTACAGTCGTAGGCTACGAGCAGTACTTC
CDR3: CASSLATVVGYEQYF
size: -
V: TRBV5-1
J: TRBJ2-7
D: -

DNA: TGTGCCAGCAGAAACAGGGGCAATCAGCCCCAGAATTTT
CDR3: CASRNRGNQPQNF
size: -
V: TRBV9
J: TRBJ1-5
D: TRBD1

DNA: TGCAGCGTCTCGGGGGGTGCGAACACCGGGGAGCTGTTTTTT
CDR3: CSVSGGANTGELFF
size: -
V: TRBV29-1
J: TRBJ2-2
D: TRBD2

DNA: TGTGCCAGCAGCGAGGACTCACGGGCCTACGAGCAGTACTTC
CDR3: CASSEDSRAYEQYF
size: -
V: TRBV9
J: TRBJ2-7
D: -

DNA: TGTGCCAGCAGTTTAGGGGGGGATCCCAATCAGCCCCAGCATTTT
CDR3: CASSLGGDPNQPQHF
size: -
V: TRBV27
J: TRBJ1-5
D: -

DNA: TGTGCCAGCAGCTTAGTTAGTCTAGCAACAAGCTACGAGCAGTACTTC
CDR3: CASSLVSLATSYEQYF
size: few
V: TRBV7-9
J: TRBJ2-7
D: -

DNA: TGCGCCAGCAGCTTGGACAGGGATGGTGAGCAGTTCTTC
CDR3: CASSLDRDGEQFF
size: -
V: TRBV5-1
J: TRBJ2-1
D: -

DNA: TGTGCCAGCAGTTCCGGAGGGGCCAAAGCTAACTATGGCTACACCTTC
CDR3: CASSSGGAKANYGYTF
size: -
V: TRBV28
J: TRBJ1-2
D: -

DNA: TGTGCCAGCGGCCTGGGTGCCGGGAGGGCTGAAGCTTTCTTT
CDR3: CASGLGAGRAEAFF
size: -
V: TRBV27
J: TRBJ1-1
D: -

DNA: TGTGCCAGCAGCCAAGGAAGGGCGGGGGGCTACACCTTC
CDR3: CASSQGRAGGYTF
size: few
V: TRBV14
J: TRBJ1-2
D: -

DNA: TGTGCCAGCAGCCAAGTAGCGGGGGGGCATCGAGATACGCAGTATTTT
CDR3: CASSQVAGGHRDTQYF
size: few
V: TRBV4-2
J: TRBJ2-3
D: TRBD2

DNA: TGTGCCAGCAGCTTAGGAGCGGGGAAAGAGACCCAGTACTTC
CDR3: CASSLGAGKETQYF
size: -
V: TRBV7-9
J: TRBJ2-5
D: TRBD2

DNA: TGTGCCAGCAGTTTGACCCCCGGGACAGGGAACACTGAAGCTTTCTTT
CDR3: CASSLTPGTGNTEAFF
size: -
V: TRBV28
J: TRBJ1-1
D: TRBD1

DNA: TGTGCCAGCACAACACTAGCGGGACAAGAGACCCAGTACTTC
CDR3: CASTTLAGQETQYF
size: -
V: TRBV28
J: TRBJ2-5
D: TRBD2

DNA: TGTGCCTGGAGTGGAGAAATCTCTAGCGGGAGAACCGACAATGAGCAGTTCTTC
CDR3: CAWSGEISSGRTDNEQFF
size: -
V: TRBV30
J: TRBJ2-1
D: TRBD2

DNA: TGTGCCATCACGGGGAATAGCAATCAGCCCCAGCATTTT
CDR3: CAITGNSNQPQHF
size: -
V: TRBV10-3
J: TRBJ1-5
D: -

DNA: TGTGCCTGTAAGGACAGGGGGCTTCTCGGCTACACCTTC
CDR3: CACKDRGLLGYTF
size: once
V: TRBV30
J: TRBJ1-2
D: TRBD1

DNA: TGTGCCAGCAGTTACTCGGGACAGGACAATCAGCCCCAGCATTTT
CDR3: CASSYSGQDNQPQHF
size: -
V: TRBV6-5
J: TRBJ1-5
D: TRBD1

DNA: TGTGCCAGCAGAAGGGGGACAGGCCAAGAGACCCAGTACTTC
CDR3: CASRRGTGQETQYF
size: -
V: TRBV7-9
J: TRBJ2-5
D: TRBD1

DNA: TGTGCCAGTAGTATCCGAGAGACCCAGTACTTC
CDR3: CASSIRETQYF
size: -
V: TRBV19
J: TRBJ2-5
D: -

DNA: TGTGCCAGCAGCAGAGGGACATTTGGTCTGAACACTGAAGCTTTCTTT
CDR3: CASSRGTFGLNTEAFF
size: few
V: TRBV5-4
J: TRBJ1-1
D: -

DNA: TGTGCCAGCAGTTACGCACAGGGGGCCAACGAGCAGTACTTC
CDR3: CASSYAQGANEQYF
size: -
V: TRBV6-5
J: TRBJ2-7
D: TRBD1

DNA: TGTGCCAGCAGTGAAAGGTCGATCCAGGGGGCCTTGAAGACCCAGTACTTC
CDR3: CASSERSIQGALKTQYF
size: -
V: TRBV2
J: TRBJ2-5
D: TRBD1

DNA: TGCGCCAGCAGCTTGGGCGTTAGCGGGAGTTACGAGCAGTACTTC
CDR3: CASSLGVSGSYEQYF
size: -
V: TRBV5-1
J: TRBJ2-7
D: TRBD2

DNA: TGTGCCAGCAGCCCAATTGGAGGGGGCGCCAATTATGGCTACACCTTC
CDR3: CASSPIGGGANYGYTF
size: -
V: TRBV7-9
J: TRBJ1-2
D: TRBD1

DNA: TGTGCCAGCAGCCACAGGGAATATGGCACAGATACGCAGTATTTT
CDR3: CASSHREYGTDTQYF
size: -
V: TRBV6-1
J: TRBJ2-3
D: -

DNA: TGTGCCATCAGCCGACAGGGGATGAACACTGAAGCTTTCTTT
CDR3: CAISRQGMNTEAFF
size: few
V: TRBV10-3
J: TRBJ1-1
D: TRBD1

DNA: TGTGCCAGCAGCGTAGCCGCCGGGACTAGCGGACGCAATGAGCAGTTCTTC
CDR3: CASSVAAGTSGRNEQFF
size: few
V: TRBV9
J: TRBJ2-1
D: TRBD2

DNA: TGTGCCAGCAGTTACGGACAGGGTTCTGGAAACACCATATATTTT
CDR3: CASSYGQGSGNTIYF
size: few
V: TRBV6-6
J: TRBJ1-3
D: TRBD1

DNA: TGCGCCAGCAGCTTCGGGGGGTACACAGATACGCAGTATTTT
CDR3: CASSFGGYTDTQYF
size: -
V: TRBV5-1
J: TRBJ2-3
D: TRBD2

DNA: TGTGCCAGCTCAGCTGCGGCACGAGAGACCCAGTACTTC
CDR3: CASSAAARETQYF
size: once
V: TRBV25-1
J: TRBJ2-5
D: -

DNA: TGTGCCATCAGTGGGGAAGGGGGGGTCATTAAAGCTTTCTTT
CDR3: CAISGEGGVIKAFF
size: -
V: TRBV10-3
J: TRBJ1-1
D: -

DNA: TGCGCCAGCAGCCAACCATGGCGGGGTACCTACGAGCAGTACTTC
CDR3: CASSQPWRGTYEQYF
size: few
V: TRBV4-1
J: TRBJ2-7
D: -

DNA: TGCGCCAGCAGCTTAACAGGGGGCCTTGCTGTTTACAATGAGCAGTTCTTC
CDR3: CASSLTGGLAVYNEQFF
size: -
V: TRBV5-1
J: TRBJ2-1
D: TRBD1

DNA: TGTGCCAGCAGTGAGCGCCCCCTCCACTTT
CDR3: CASSERPLHF
size: -
V: TRBV6-1
J: TRBJ1-6
D: -

DNA: TGTGCCACCTCCTATCTGGGCACAGATACGCAGTATTTT
CDR3: CATSYLGTDTQYF
size: -
V: TRBV6-1
J: TRBJ2-3
D: -

DNA: TGTGCCAGCAGCGTAGCCTCCGCGGGACTCCTGAACACTGAAGCTTTCTTT
CDR3: CASSVASAGLLNTEAFF
size: -
V: TRBV9
J: TRBJ1-1
D: -

DNA: TGCGCCAGCAGCTTGGTTGGGACACCGGATGAAAAACTGTTTTTT
CDR3: CASSLVGTPDEKLFF
size: -
V: TRBV5-1
J: TRBJ1-4
D: -

DNA: TGTGCCACCAGCAGAGATCCGACAGTCACAAATGAAAAACTGTTTTTT
CDR3: CATSRDPTVTNEKLFF
size: -
V: TRBV15
J: TRBJ1-4
D: -

DNA: TGTGCCACCAGCACAGGGACTAGCGGGAGGGGTGAGCAGTTCTTC
CDR3: CATSTGTSGRGEQFF
size: -
V: TRBV15
J: TRBJ2-1
D: TRBD2

DNA: TGTGCCAGCAGGCCGGGACTAGCGGGAGGATCTAGCACAGATACGCAGTATTTT
CDR3: CASRPGLAGGSSTDTQYF
size: -
V: TRBV2
J: TRBJ2-3
D: TRBD2

DNA: TGTGCCAGCAGCTCAAACAGGGGCCAGAACTATGGCTACACCTTC
CDR3: CASSSNRGQNYGYTF
size: -
V: TRBV7-9
J: TRBJ1-2
D: TRBD1

DNA: TGTGCCAGCAGTACCGGACAGGGTCACACTGAAGCTTTCTTT
CDR3: CASSTGQGHTEAFF
size: few
V: TRBV6-1
J: TRBJ1-1
D: TRBD1